These T cell receptor beta chains were read from a single sample in a study of blood T cell repertoires in COVID-19. The table came from immunoSEQ multiplex PCR; TCRdb's copy has only in-frame clones and leaves some out. The sample comprises approximately 300,000 clones, about 89% of which are singletons, and about 4.2% rests with the top ten. Source material: peripheral blood. These receptors were taken from a man aged 35-49 years with acute or convalescent COVID-19. Each CDR3 is given with its conserved first and last residue. Fields, in order: V gene, clone size, J gene, D gene, CDR3 protein, CDR3 DNA. D genes are given only for firm matches. Some rows mark clone size as missing; the rest say once, few, many or name a class of expanded clone.

V gene: TRBV19; clone size: NA; J gene: TRBJ2-2; D gene: TRBD2; CDR3 protein: CASSMSGRSLNTGELFF; CDR3 DNA: TGTGCCAGTAGTATGTCCGGGAGGAGTTTAAACACCGGGGAGCTGTTTTTT
V gene: TRBV12-5; clone size: NA; J gene: TRBJ2-7; D gene: NA; CDR3 protein: CASGSSPRVYEQYF; CDR3 DNA: TGTGCTAGTGGTTCCTCGCCGCGGGTCTACGAGCAGTACTTC
V gene: TRBV5-1; clone size: NA; J gene: TRBJ1-4; D gene: TRBD1; CDR3 protein: CASPLEETGGVEKLFF; CDR3 DNA: TGCGCCAGCCCGCTGGAGGAAACAGGGGGCGTTGAAAAACTGTTTTTT
V gene: TRBV5-1; clone size: NA; J gene: TRBJ2-3; D gene: TRBD2; CDR3 protein: CASSLEMSGGAIGYF; CDR3 DNA: TGCGCCAGCAGCTTGGAAATGAGCGGGGGGGCTATCGGGTATTTT
V gene: TRBV5-8; clone size: NA; J gene: TRBJ1-1; D gene: NA; CDR3 protein: CASSPRAGYPEAFF; CDR3 DNA: TGTGCCAGCAGCCCGAGAGCAGGGTACCCTGAAGCTTTCTTT
V gene: TRBV13; clone size: NA; J gene: TRBJ2-3; D gene: TRBD2; CDR3 protein: CASSPLSGGVGTQYF; CDR3 DNA: TGTGCCAGCAGCCCACTTAGCGGGGGAGTCGGTACGCAGTATTTT
V gene: TRBV30; clone size: NA; J gene: TRBJ2-1; D gene: TRBD2; CDR3 protein: CACTPGGPNEQFF; CDR3 DNA: TGTGCCTGTACCCCGGGGGGGCCTAATGAGCAGTTCTTC
V gene: TRBV7-9; clone size: NA; J gene: TRBJ2-7; D gene: NA; CDR3 protein: CASSPVGVVGEQYF; CDR3 DNA: TGTGCCAGCAGCCCGGTAGGGGTGGTCGGCGAGCAGTACTTC
V gene: TRBV5-1; clone size: NA; J gene: TRBJ1-2; D gene: NA; CDR3 protein: CATSPEPTYGYTF; CDR3 DNA: TGCGCCACCTCACCTGAACCTACCTATGGCTACACCTTC
V gene: TRBV2; clone size: NA; J gene: TRBJ1-2; D gene: NA; CDR3 protein: CASSGDAEQNGYTF; CDR3 DNA: TGTGCCAGCAGTGGAGACGCGGAGCAGAATGGCTACACCTTC
V gene: TRBV20-1; clone size: NA; J gene: TRBJ2-4; D gene: TRBD1; CDR3 protein: CSAHRGTIQYF; CDR3 DNA: TGCAGTGCCCACAGGGGGACCATTCAGTACTTC
V gene: TRBV19; clone size: NA; J gene: TRBJ1-2; D gene: NA; CDR3 protein: CASSISRANYGYTF; CDR3 DNA: TGTGCCAGTAGTATAAGTAGAGCTAACTATGGCTACACCTTC
V gene: TRBV5-4; clone size: NA; J gene: TRBJ1-1; D gene: NA; CDR3 protein: CASSPQAGAGNTEAFF; CDR3 DNA: TGTGCCAGCAGCCCTCAGGCGGGGGCGGGGAACACTGAAGCTTTCTTT
V gene: TRBV5-1; clone size: NA; J gene: TRBJ1-1; D gene: NA; CDR3 protein: CASSLDPGDTEAFF; CDR3 DNA: TGCGCCAGCAGCTTGGATCCAGGTGACACTGAAGCTTTCTTT
V gene: TRBV7-2; clone size: few; J gene: TRBJ1-5; D gene: NA; CDR3 protein: CASSLIGDSNQPQHF; CDR3 DNA: TGTGCCAGCAGCTTAATCGGAGATAGCAATCAGCCCCAGCATTTT
V gene: TRBV5-5; clone size: NA; J gene: TRBJ1-2; D gene: TRBD1; CDR3 protein: CASSWDRFNYGYTF; CDR3 DNA: TGTGCCAGCAGCTGGGACAGATTCAACTATGGCTACACCTTC
V gene: TRBV5-5; clone size: NA; J gene: TRBJ1-1; D gene: NA; CDR3 protein: CASSLGPNTEAFF; CDR3 DNA: TGTGCCAGCAGCTTGGGGCCGAACACTGAAGCTTTCTTT
V gene: TRBV5-4; clone size: NA; J gene: TRBJ2-1; D gene: TRBD1; CDR3 protein: CASSSRQGWNEQFF; CDR3 DNA: TGTGCCAGCAGCTCCCGACAGGGATGGAATGAGCAGTTCTTC
V gene: TRBV5-5; clone size: NA; J gene: TRBJ1-6; D gene: TRBD1; CDR3 protein: CASTKEGANSPLHF; CDR3 DNA: TGTGCCAGCACTAAGGAGGGGGCTAATTCACCCCTCCACTTT
V gene: TRBV7-2; clone size: NA; J gene: TRBJ2-2; D gene: NA; CDR3 protein: CASSYSGARTGELFF; CDR3 DNA: TGTGCCAGCAGCTACTCTGGGGCCCGTACCGGGGAGCTGTTTTTT
V gene: TRBV5-1; clone size: once; J gene: TRBJ1-1; D gene: NA; CDR3 protein: CASSLKVGSTEAFF; CDR3 DNA: TGCGCCAGCAGCCTAAAAGTAGGGAGCACTGAAGCTTTCTTT
V gene: TRBV18; clone size: NA; J gene: TRBJ2-1; D gene: TRBD1; CDR3 protein: CASSPRTGGGNEQFF; CDR3 DNA: TGTGCCAGCTCACCAAGGACAGGGGGAGGGAATGAGCAGTTCTTC
V gene: TRBV5-1; clone size: NA; J gene: TRBJ1-5; D gene: TRBD1; CDR3 protein: CASSPGQGNQPQHF; CDR3 DNA: TGCGCCAGCAGCCCCGGACAGGGTAATCAGCCCCAGCATTTT
V gene: TRBV7-3; clone size: NA; J gene: TRBJ2-2; D gene: NA; CDR3 protein: CASSSRQNTGELFF; CDR3 DNA: TGTGCCAGCAGCTCGAGACAGAACACCGGGGAGCTGTTTTTT
V gene: TRBV12-3/TRBV12-4; clone size: once; J gene: TRBJ1-2; D gene: NA; CDR3 protein: CASSFSGNGYTF; CDR3 DNA: TGTGCCAGCAGTTTTTCGGGAAATGGCTACACCTTC
V gene: TRBV2; clone size: NA; J gene: TRBJ1-3; D gene: TRBD1; CDR3 protein: CASRRQGARGNTIYF; CDR3 DNA: TGTGCCAGCAGAAGACAGGGGGCGCGAGGAAACACCATATATTTT
V gene: TRBV5-1; clone size: NA; J gene: TRBJ1-1; D gene: NA; CDR3 protein: CASSREGPGNTEAFF; CDR3 DNA: TGCGCCAGCAGCCGGGAGGGCCCCGGGAACACTGAAGCTTTCTTT
V gene: TRBV10-3; clone size: NA; J gene: TRBJ1-5; D gene: TRBD1; CDR3 protein: CAISVEQGRNQPQHF; CDR3 DNA: TGTGCCATCAGTGTTGAACAGGGGAGGAATCAGCCCCAGCATTTT
V gene: TRBV7-6; clone size: NA; J gene: TRBJ1-6; D gene: NA; CDR3 protein: CASSSIEQGKSPLHF; CDR3 DNA: TGTGCCAGCAGCTCTATCGAACAGGGTAAATCACCCCTCCACTTT
V gene: TRBV6-5; clone size: NA; J gene: TRBJ2-7; D gene: TRBD1; CDR3 protein: CASRDRGPNEQYF; CDR3 DNA: TGTGCCAGTAGGGACAGGGGGCCTAACGAGCAGTACTTC
V gene: TRBV24-1; clone size: NA; J gene: TRBJ2-1; D gene: TRBD1; CDR3 protein: CATSDGLGQGKFF; CDR3 DNA: TGTGCCACCAGTGATGGGTTAGGACAGGGAAAGTTCTTC
V gene: TRBV5-4; clone size: once; J gene: TRBJ2-1; D gene: TRBD1; CDR3 protein: CASSLFGVGGDEQFF; CDR3 DNA: TGTGCCAGCAGCTTGTTCGGGGTAGGGGGCGATGAGCAGTTCTTC
V gene: TRBV6-5; clone size: NA; J gene: TRBJ2-1; D gene: NA; CDR3 protein: CASMAGKYNEQFF; CDR3 DNA: TGTGCCAGCATGGCGGGGAAGTACAATGAGCAGTTCTTC
V gene: TRBV20-1; clone size: NA; J gene: TRBJ1-2; D gene: NA; CDR3 protein: CSASNSGGYTF; CDR3 DNA: TGCAGTGCTTCTAACAGTGGTGGCTACACCTTC
V gene: TRBV7-2; clone size: NA; J gene: TRBJ2-2; D gene: TRBD2; CDR3 protein: CASSPPRGNRELFF; CDR3 DNA: TGTGCCAGCAGCCCTCCGCGGGGGAATAGGGAGCTGTTTTTT
V gene: TRBV5-1; clone size: NA; J gene: TRBJ1-5; D gene: TRBD1; CDR3 protein: CARSNRGVTSNQPQHF; CDR3 DNA: TGCGCCAGGAGTAACAGGGGGGTTACCAGCAATCAGCCCCAGCATTTT
V gene: TRBV7-3; clone size: NA; J gene: TRBJ2-3; D gene: TRBD1; CDR3 protein: CASSPGQGEEVTDTQYF; CDR3 DNA: TGTGCCAGCAGCCCTGGACAGGGTGAGGAAGTGACAGATACGCAGTATTTT
V gene: TRBV7-3; clone size: few; J gene: TRBJ1-4; D gene: NA; CDR3 protein: CASSLSGGEKLFF; CDR3 DNA: TGTGCCAGCAGCTTAAGTGGAGGGGAAAAACTGTTTTTT
V gene: TRBV6-6; clone size: NA; J gene: TRBJ1-3; D gene: NA; CDR3 protein: CASSYWPGQGNTIYF; CDR3 DNA: TGTGCCAGCAGTTACTGGCCAGGGCAAGGAAACACCATATATTTT
V gene: TRBV2; clone size: NA; J gene: TRBJ1-1; D gene: NA; CDR3 protein: CASSVSLNTEAFF; CDR3 DNA: TGTGCCAGCAGTGTTAGTCTGAACACTGAAGCTTTCTTT
V gene: TRBV9; clone size: once; J gene: TRBJ1-3; D gene: NA; CDR3 protein: CASSVVPGRGNTIYF; CDR3 DNA: TGTGCCAGCAGCGTAGTCCCCGGGAGGGGAAACACCATATATTTT
V gene: TRBV29-1; clone size: NA; J gene: TRBJ1-2; D gene: TRBD1; CDR3 protein: CSGGQGGYGYTF; CDR3 DNA: TGCAGCGGTGGACAGGGGGGATATGGCTACACCTTC
V gene: TRBV28; clone size: once; J gene: TRBJ2-1; D gene: TRBD2; CDR3 protein: CASSFAAAGGPEEQFF; CDR3 DNA: TGTGCCAGCAGTTTCGCCGCGGCGGGGGGGCCTGAAGAGCAGTTCTTC
V gene: TRBV30; clone size: NA; J gene: TRBJ1-2; D gene: NA; CDR3 protein: CAWSEENYGYTF; CDR3 DNA: TGTGCCTGGAGTGAGGAGAACTATGGCTACACCTTC
V gene: TRBV2; clone size: NA; J gene: TRBJ1-1; D gene: NA; CDR3 protein: CASSEAGGYTEAFF; CDR3 DNA: TGTGCCAGCAGTGAAGCGGGGGGTTACACTGAAGCTTTCTTT
V gene: TRBV7-8; clone size: NA; J gene: TRBJ2-1; D gene: TRBD2; CDR3 protein: CASSPSGTRQFF; CDR3 DNA: TGTGCCAGCAGCCCCAGTGGGACTAGGCAGTTCTTC
V gene: TRBV11-1; clone size: NA; J gene: TRBJ1-6; D gene: NA; CDR3 protein: CASSRGNNSPLHF; CDR3 DNA: TGTGCCAGCAGCCGTGGCAATAATTCACCCCTCCACTTT
V gene: TRBV6-5; clone size: NA; J gene: TRBJ2-1; D gene: TRBD2; CDR3 protein: CASTSGGAYNEQFF; CDR3 DNA: TGTGCCAGCACCTCGGGGGGGGCCTACAATGAGCAGTTCTTC
V gene: TRBV10-1; clone size: NA; J gene: TRBJ2-3; D gene: NA; CDR3 protein: CASSESGLIQYF; CDR3 DNA: TGCGCCAGCAGTGAAAGCGGGCTAATACAGTATTTT